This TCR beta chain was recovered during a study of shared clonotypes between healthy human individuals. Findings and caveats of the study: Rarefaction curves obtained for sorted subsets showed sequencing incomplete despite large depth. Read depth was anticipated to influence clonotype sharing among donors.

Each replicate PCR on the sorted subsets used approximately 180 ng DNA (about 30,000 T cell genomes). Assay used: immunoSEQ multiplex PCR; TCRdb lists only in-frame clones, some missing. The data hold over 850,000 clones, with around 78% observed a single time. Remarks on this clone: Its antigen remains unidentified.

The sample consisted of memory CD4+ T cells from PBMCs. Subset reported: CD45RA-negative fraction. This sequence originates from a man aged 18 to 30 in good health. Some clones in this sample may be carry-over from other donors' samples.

The CDR3 region is CAWSVTSGNTIYF. The CDR3 region has the DNA TGTGCCTGGAGTGTAACTTCGGGAAACACCATATATTTT. The gene calls are TRBV30 and TRBJ1-3; D gene unclear. Trimming removed 0 bases from V and 4 bases from J, with 7 bases in between. Per germline, CDR1 GTSNPN and CDR2 SVGIG (reference sequence). This CDR3 region has 13 residues.